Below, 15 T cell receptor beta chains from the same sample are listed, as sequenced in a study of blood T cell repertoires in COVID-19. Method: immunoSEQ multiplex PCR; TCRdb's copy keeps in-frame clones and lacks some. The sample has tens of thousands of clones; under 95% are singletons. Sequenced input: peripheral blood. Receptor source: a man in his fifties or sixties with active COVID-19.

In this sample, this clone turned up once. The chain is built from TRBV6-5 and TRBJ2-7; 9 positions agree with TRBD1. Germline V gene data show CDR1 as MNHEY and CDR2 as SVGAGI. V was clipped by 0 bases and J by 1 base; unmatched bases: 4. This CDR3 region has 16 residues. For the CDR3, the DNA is TGTGCCAGCAGTTACTCGACGGGACAGGGATCCTACGAGCAGTACTTC. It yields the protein CASSYSTGQGSYEQYF.

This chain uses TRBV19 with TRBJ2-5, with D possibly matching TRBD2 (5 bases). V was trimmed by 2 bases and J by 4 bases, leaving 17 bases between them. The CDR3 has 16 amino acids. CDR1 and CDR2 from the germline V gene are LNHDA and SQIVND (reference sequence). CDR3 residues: CASSINPLARGETQYF. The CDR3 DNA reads TGTGCCAGTAGTATAAACCCCCTAGCTAGAGGAGAGACCCAGTACTTC.

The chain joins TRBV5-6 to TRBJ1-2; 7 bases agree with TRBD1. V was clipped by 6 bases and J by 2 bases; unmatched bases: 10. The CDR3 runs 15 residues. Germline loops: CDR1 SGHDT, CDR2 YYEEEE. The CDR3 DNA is TGTGCCAGCAATGGAGGGGGCCCACGAAACTATGGCTACACCTTC. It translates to CASNGGGPRNYGYTF.

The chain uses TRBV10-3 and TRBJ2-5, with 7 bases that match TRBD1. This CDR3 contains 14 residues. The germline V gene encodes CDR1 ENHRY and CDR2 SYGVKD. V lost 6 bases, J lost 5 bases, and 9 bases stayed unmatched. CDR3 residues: CAIRRGTGEETQYF. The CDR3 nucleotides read TGTGCCATCAGGAGGGGAACAGGGGAGGAGACCCAGTACTTC.

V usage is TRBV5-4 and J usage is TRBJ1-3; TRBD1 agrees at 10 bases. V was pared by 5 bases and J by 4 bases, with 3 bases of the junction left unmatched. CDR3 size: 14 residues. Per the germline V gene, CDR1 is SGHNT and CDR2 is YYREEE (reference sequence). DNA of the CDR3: TGTGCCAGCAGTCGACAGGGGGCCGGAAACACCATATATTTT. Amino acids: CASSRQGAGNTIYF.

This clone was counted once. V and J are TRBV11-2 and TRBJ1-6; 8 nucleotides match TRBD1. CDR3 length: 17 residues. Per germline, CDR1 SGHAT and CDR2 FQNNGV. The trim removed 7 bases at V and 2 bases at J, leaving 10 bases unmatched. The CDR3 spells CASTGGSGQAYNSPLHF. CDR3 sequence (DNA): TGTGCCAGCACCGGCGGCTCGGGACAGGCCTATAATTCACCCCTCCACTTT.

CDR3 DNA sequence: TGTGCCAGCAGCTTGGGACAGGGGGCTTACAATGAGCAGTTCTTC. It is translated as CASSLGQGAYNEQFF. V usage is TRBV5-4 and J usage is TRBJ2-1, with 10 nucleotides matching TRBD1. V lost 0 bases and J lost 4; bases outside the gene matches: 1. In germline, CDR1 is SGHNT, CDR2 YYREEE (reference sequence). This CDR3 region has 15 residues. Looking up the rest from reference TRBV5-4 and TRBJ2-1 gives the full variable domain: ETGVTQSPTHLIKTRGQQVTLRCSSQSGHNTVSWYQQALGQGPQFIFQYYREEENGRGNFPPRFSGLQFPNYSSELNVNALELDDSALYLCASSLGQGAYNEQFFGPGTRLTVL.

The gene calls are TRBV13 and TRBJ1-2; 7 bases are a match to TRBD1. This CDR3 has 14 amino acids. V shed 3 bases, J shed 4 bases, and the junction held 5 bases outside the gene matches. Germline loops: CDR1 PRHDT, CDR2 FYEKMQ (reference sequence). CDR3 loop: CASSLSNRGYGYTF. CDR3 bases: TGTGCCAGCAGCTTGTCGAACAGGGGCTATGGCTACACCTTC.

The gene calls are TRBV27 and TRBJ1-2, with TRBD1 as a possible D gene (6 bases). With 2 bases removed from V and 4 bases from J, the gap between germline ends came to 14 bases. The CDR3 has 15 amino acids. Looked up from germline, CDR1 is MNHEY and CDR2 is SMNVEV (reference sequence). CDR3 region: CASSLGAQGGYGYTF. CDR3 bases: TGTGCCAGCAGTTTAGGGGCACAGGGCGGCTATGGCTACACCTTC.

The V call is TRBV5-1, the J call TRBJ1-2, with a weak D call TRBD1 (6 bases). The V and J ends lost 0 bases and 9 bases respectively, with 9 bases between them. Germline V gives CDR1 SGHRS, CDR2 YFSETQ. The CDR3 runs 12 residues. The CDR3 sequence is CASSLGQESYTF. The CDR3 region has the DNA TGCGCCAGCAGCTTGGGACAGGAAAGCTACACCTTC.

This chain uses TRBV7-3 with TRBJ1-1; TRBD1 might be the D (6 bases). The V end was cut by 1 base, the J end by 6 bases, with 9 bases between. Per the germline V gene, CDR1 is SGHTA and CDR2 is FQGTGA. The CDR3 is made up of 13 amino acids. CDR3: CASSLNRDAEAFF. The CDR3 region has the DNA TGTGCCAGCAGCTTAAACAGGGACGCTGAAGCTTTCTTT.

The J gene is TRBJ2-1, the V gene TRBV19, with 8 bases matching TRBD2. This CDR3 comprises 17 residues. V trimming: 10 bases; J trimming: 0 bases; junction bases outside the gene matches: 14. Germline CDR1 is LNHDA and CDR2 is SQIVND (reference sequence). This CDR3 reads CATRGRGESRSYNEQFF. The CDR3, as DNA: TGTGCCACCCGGGGGCGGGGGGAGAGTCGCTCCTACAATGAGCAGTTCTTC.

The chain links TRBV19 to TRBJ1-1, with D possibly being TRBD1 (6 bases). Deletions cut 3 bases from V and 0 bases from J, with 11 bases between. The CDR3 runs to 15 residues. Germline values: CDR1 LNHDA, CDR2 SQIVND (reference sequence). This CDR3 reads CASSMGRDMNTEAFF. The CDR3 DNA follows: TGTGCCAGTAGTATGGGCAGGGACATGAACACTGAAGCTTTCTTT.

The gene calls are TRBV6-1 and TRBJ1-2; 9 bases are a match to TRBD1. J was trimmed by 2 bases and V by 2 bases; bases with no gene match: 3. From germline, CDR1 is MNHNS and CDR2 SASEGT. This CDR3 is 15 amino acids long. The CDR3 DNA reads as TGTGCCAGCAGTGAAAGGGACAGGGAGAACTATGGCTACACCTTC. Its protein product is CASSERDRENYGYTF.

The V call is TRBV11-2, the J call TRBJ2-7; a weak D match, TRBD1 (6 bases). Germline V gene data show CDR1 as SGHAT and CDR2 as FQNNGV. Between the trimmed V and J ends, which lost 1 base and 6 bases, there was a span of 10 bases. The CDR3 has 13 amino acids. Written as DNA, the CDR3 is TGTGCCAGCAGCTTAGTACAGGGCCGCGAGCAGTACTTC. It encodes CASSLVQGREQYF. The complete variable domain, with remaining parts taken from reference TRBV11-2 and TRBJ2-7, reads EAGVAQSPRYKIIEKRQSVAFWCNPISGHATLYWYQQILGQGPKLLIQFQNNGVVDDSQLPKDRFSAERLKGVDSTLKIQPAKLEDSAVYLCASSLVQGREQYFGPGTRLTVT.